This T cell receptor beta chain was found in a study of T cells in Graves' hyperthyroidism and ophthalmopathy. What was amplified from RNA transcripts were TCR beta CDR3 regions. HTBI primers were the set used in a first-round RT-PCR of the TCR CDR3. MiXCR was run by TCRdb on the multiplex PCR reads, yielding one entry per CDR3 protein. The profile covers about 500,000 distinct CDR3 sequences, with approximately 15% appearing a single time and less than 20% taken by the ten largest. V was trimmed by 7 bases and J by 5 bases, leaving 11 bases between them. Germline CDR1 reads MDHEN; CDR2 reads SYDVKM. The CDR3 is made up of 12 amino acids. Graves' hyperthyroidism qualified as stable when ophthalmopathy did not progress within 18 months. Together with thyroid ultrasound, orbital computed tomography, serum thyroxine and TRAb, clinical symptoms were used for diagnoses.

The TCR originated in a woman aged 18-30 years with Graves' hyperthyroidism. This chain uses TRBV28 with TRBJ2-5, with D perhaps assigned TRBD1 or TRBD2 (5 bases each). Material for sequencing was blood. As DNA, the CDR3 is TGTGCCAGCAAAGCAGGGACCGAGACCCAGTACTTC. This codes for CASKAGTETQYF.